This TCR beta chain was recorded in a study of blood T cell repertoires in COVID-19. The assay was immunoSEQ multiplex PCR, and TCRdb's table has in-frame clones only and misses some. The data hold roughly 430,000 clones, with nearly 90% observed a single time. Sequencing used PBMCs or T cells enriched from blood (not recorded which). This clonotype was sampled from a woman in her 40s with acute COVID-19.

CDR3 sequence (DNA): TGTGCCACACCGTCGGGTGGGTTTACTGAAGCTTTCTTT. The encoded protein is CATPSGGFTEAFF. V gene TRBV27 combines with J gene TRBJ1-1; D call uncertain. Trimming cost V 10 bases and J 5 bases, with 17 bases left between them. This CDR3 spans 13 amino acids. Germline V lookup: CDR1 MNHEY, CDR2 SMNVEV (reference sequence).